Shown below are 32 T cell receptor beta chains from a single sample sequenced in a study of T-cell reconstitution after alpha-beta-depleted transplantation in children. Unique molecular identifiers were built into the TCRbeta library. Via MiXCR, TCRdb re-called the PCR reads, giving one row per CDR3 protein. The sample consists of around 90,000 distinct CDR3 sequences, roughly 16% of them appearing once. This sample comprised PBMCs, mostly from graft donor cells, obtained 180 days after TCRalphabeta/CD19-depleted stem cell transplant. The source of these receptors is a male patient aged 2-10 years who had a stem cell transplant for acute lymphoblastic leukemia, so the T cells may come from the graft donor.

This clonotype occurred a few times. This chain links TRBV18 with TRBJ2-2, with 8 bases aligning to TRBD1. V dropped 0 bases and J dropped 4; count of bases not matched to a gene: 1. CDR3 length: 15 residues. Germline loops: CDR1 KGHSH, CDR2 LQKENI. CDR3 loop: CASSPPGQVTGELFF. CDR3 in DNA: TGTGCCAGCTCACCACCGGGACAGGTCACCGGGGAGCTGTTTTTT. The full variable domain, its missing parts supplied by reference TRBV18 and TRBJ2-2, is NAGVMQNPRHLVRRRGQEARLRCSPMKGHSHVYWYRQLPEEGLKFMVYLQKENIIDESGMPKERFSAEFPKEGPSILRIQQVVRGDSAAYFCASSPPGQVTGELFFGEGSRLTVL.

This clonotype was observed at least ten times. V and J are TRBV5-5 and TRBJ2-2; D is ambiguous. V gave up 0 bases and J gave up 5 bases, with 17 bases separating them. This CDR3 has 17 residues. CDR1 and CDR2 from the germline V gene are SGHKS and YYEKEE (reference sequence). In DNA form, the CDR3 reads TGTGCCAGCAGCTTGGCCGAATCGACACCCGGGACCGGGGAGCTGTTTTTT. Translated: CASSLAESTPGTGELFF.

This chain joins TRBV20-1 and TRBJ2-3; 9 positions agree with TRBD2. The CDR3 is made up of 16 amino acids. The junction had 8 bases not matched to a gene; V was cut back by 3 bases and J by 1 base. Per the germline V gene, CDR1 is DFQATT and CDR2 is SNEGSKA (reference sequence). CDR3 DNA: TGCAGTGCTAGGGGTAGCGGGGGAAGAGGCACAGATACGCAGTATTTT. Its translation: CSARGSGGRGTDTQYF.

The J gene is TRBJ2-7, the V gene TRBV6-5, with D tentatively TRBD1 or TRBD2 (5 bases each). V lost 2 bases to trimming and J lost 7 bases, with 12 bases between them. Germline-derived CDR1 and CDR2 are MNHEY and SVGAGI. CDR3 length equals 13 residues. The CDR3 protein is CASSYGGPGEQYF. The CDR3 DNA reads as TGTGCCAGCAGTTACGGGGGACCCGGAGAGCAGTACTTC.

The chain employs TRBV9 and TRBJ2-1, with D hard to call. The CDR3 has 12 residues. The germline V gene has CDR1 SGDLS and CDR2 YYNGEE. V lost 3 bases, J lost 5 bases, and 6 bases lay in between. CDR3 amino acids: CASSAINNEQFF. The DNA for the CDR3 is TGTGCCAGCAGCGCCATCAACAATGAGCAGTTCTTC.

This clonotype showed up just a few times. This chain links TRBV20-1 with TRBJ2-1; 8 positions match TRBD2. J was trimmed by 2 bases and V by 1 base; bases with no gene match: 4. CDR1 is DFQATT, CDR2 SNEGSKA, per germline (reference sequence). The CDR3 is 15 amino acids. The CDR3 is CSARGRRGAYNEQFF. In DNA, the CDR3 is TGCAGTGCTAGAGGACGGCGGGGGGCCTACAATGAGCAGTTCTTC.

V is TRBV4-3 and J is TRBJ1-6; D possibly corresponds to TRBD1 (5 bases). This CDR3 is 15 amino acids long. CDR1 and CDR2 from the germline V gene are LGHNA and YSLEER. V was shortened by 0 bases and J by 5 bases, with 8 bases between the two germline ends. In DNA form, the CDR3 reads TGCGCCAGCAGCCAAGAGGGGGAGGATAATTCACCCCTCCACTTT. Protein: CASSQEGEDNSPLHF.

In its sample, this clonotype was seen a few times. The genes are TRBV7-2 and TRBJ2-1; 10 bases line up with TRBD2. The CDR3 covers 17 residues. Germline V gene sequence: CDR1 SGHTA, CDR2 FQGNSA. The V gene end was trimmed by 1 base and the J gene end by 10 bases; junction bases not matched to a gene: 13. CDR3: CASSLGRSGGAAGEQFF. The CDR3 DNA follows: TGTGCCAGCAGCTTAGGAAGGAGCGGGGGGGCAGCGGGCGAGCAGTTCTTC. Drawing the rest from reference TRBV7-2 and TRBJ2-1, the complete variable domain is GAGVSQSPSNKVTEKGKDVELRCDPISGHTALYWYRQSLGQGLEFLIYFQGNSAPDKSGLPSDRFSAERTGGSVSTLTIQRTQQEDSAVYLCASSLGRSGGAAGEQFFGPGTRLTVL.

V is TRBV4-2 and J is TRBJ1-6; possible D gene TRBD1, 6 bases. Trimming left V 0 bases short and J 5 bases short, with 17 bases between. The CDR3 has 18 amino acids. From germline, CDR1 is LGHNA and CDR2 YNFKEQ. CDR3 region: CASSQEQGIPLNNSPLHF. CDR3 bases: TGTGCCAGCAGCCAAGAACAGGGAATCCCCCTCAATAATTCACCCCTCCACTTT.

This chain connects TRBV5-1 to TRBJ1-1, with D maybe TRBD1 (6 bases). The CDR3 runs 15 residues. The V end lost 1 base, the J end lost 0 bases, and 10 bases lay between the germline ends. Germline V lookup: CDR1 SGHRS, CDR2 YFSETQ. DNA of the CDR3: TGCGCCAGCAGCTTGCAGGACAGATTGAACACTGAAGCTTTCTTT. It encodes CASSLQDRLNTEAFF.

This clonotype came up many times. This chain joins TRBV5-1 and TRBJ2-1, with D possibly TRBD2 on 6 matching bases. Trimming pared 3 bases from V and 4 bases from J, leaving 17 bases between. Germline V gene lookup returns CDR1 SGHRS and CDR2 YFSETQ. This CDR3 contains 16 residues. The CDR3 loop reads CASSSLTRGSYNEQFF. CDR3 DNA sequence: TGCGCCAGCAGCTCCCTGACACGGGGGTCTTACAATGAGCAGTTCTTC.

The rearrangement joins TRBV12-3 or TRBV12-4 to TRBJ2-7; perhaps TRBD2 as D (5 bases). V lost 3 bases and J lost 1, with 10 bases in between. The CDR3 loop spans 14 amino acids. CDR3 nucleotide sequence: TGTGCCAGCAGTTTCGGACTCCAATCCTACGAGCAGTACTTC. Its translation is CASSFGLQSYEQYF.

The table lists this clonotype with many counts. The chain is built from TRBV20-1 and TRBJ2-1; a weak D match, TRBD2 (6 bases). Trimming took off 5 bases at V and 3 bases at J, with 14 bases between the two ends. CDR1 is DFQATT and CDR2 is SNEGSKA in the germline V gene (reference sequence). This CDR3 has 14 amino acids. The CDR3 region is CSAPRDSFYNEQFF. The CDR3, as DNA: TGCAGTGCTCCGCGGGACTCTTTCTACAATGAGCAGTTCTTC.

This clonotype has more than one count but fewer than ten. The gene calls are TRBV11-2 and TRBJ2-5; D not resolved. CDR3 length: 14 residues. Germline V lookup: CDR1 SGHAT, CDR2 FQNNGV. The V end was cut by 8 bases, the J end by 1 base, with 14 bases between. CDR3 region: CASSRSGSQETQYF. Here the CDR3 DNA reads TGTGCCAGCTCCCGCTCGGGCAGCCAAGAGACCCAGTACTTC.

This clonotype was counted only a few times. The rearrangement uses TRBV20-1 and TRBJ1-4; D remains ambiguous. CDR1 and CDR2 (germline): DFQATT, SNEGSKA (reference sequence). The CDR3 runs 13 residues. Trimming left V 6 bases short and J 0 bases short, with 8 bases between. CDR3 residues: CSASLTTNEKLFF. DNA of the CDR3: TGCAGTGCCTCACTTACAACTAATGAAAAACTGTTTTTT.

A few counts support this clonotype. This rearrangement joins TRBV7-8 to TRBJ2-7; weak D call: TRBD1 (6 bases). Germline CDR1 and CDR2: SGHVS and FQNEAQ. V was clipped by 3 bases and J by 2 bases, with 11 bases between them. The CDR3 is made up of 14 amino acids. The CDR3 sequence: CASSFRDTAYEQYF. The CDR3 bases are TGTGCCAGCAGCTTCCGGGACACCGCCTACGAGCAGTACTTC. Based on the CDR3 plus reference TRBV7-8 and TRBJ2-7, the full variable domain is GAGVSQSPRYKVAKRGQDVALRCDPISGHVSLFWYQQALGQGPEFLTYFQNEAQLDKSGLPSDRFFAERPEGSVSTLKIQRTQQEDSAVYLCASSFRDTAYEQYFGPGTRLTVT.

This chain connects TRBV20-1 to TRBJ2-1, with a weak D call TRBD2 (5 bases). Per the germline V gene, CDR1 is DFQATT and CDR2 is SNEGSKA (reference sequence). Trimming cost V 5 bases and J 10 bases, with 9 bases left between them. This CDR3 region has 10 residues. The CDR3 coding sequence is TGCAGTGCTGGACGGGAAGAGCAGTTCTTC. This sequence encodes CSAGREEQFF.

The J gene is TRBJ2-4, the V gene TRBV4-2; D not certain. Germline V gene sequence: CDR1 LGHNA, CDR2 YNFKEQ. The CDR3 covers 13 residues. V gave up 4 bases and J gave up 8 bases, with 12 bases separating them. The CDR3 sequence is CASSPGLGDIQYF. The CDR3 DNA follows: TGTGCCAGCAGCCCCGGGCTGGGTGACATTCAGTACTTC.

This clonotype was detected only a few times. This chain uses TRBV7-6 with TRBJ1-6; maybe TRBD1 (6 bases). Germline CDR1 and CDR2: SGHVS and FNYEAQ. The CDR3 spans 17 residues. The germline V and J ends were trimmed by 3 bases and 3 bases, with 15 bases remaining between them. CDR3 sequence: CASSFDGRGFYNSPLHF. CDR3 DNA: TGTGCCAGCAGCTTCGACGGCAGGGGTTTCTATAATTCACCCCTCCACTTT. Full variable domain (outside the CDR3, taken from reference TRBV7-6 and TRBJ1-6): GAGVSQSPRYKVTKRGQDVALRCDPISGHVSLYWYRQALGQGPEFLTYFNYEAQQDKSGLPNDRFSAERPEGSISTLTIQRTEQRDSAMYRCASSFDGRGFYNSPLHFGNGTRLTVT.

The chain is built from TRBV29-1 and TRBJ2-7; 7 bases are shared with TRBD1. The V and J ends lost 7 bases and 4 bases, in that order; junction bases with no gene match: 7. CDR1 and CDR2 from the germline V gene are SQVTM and ANQGSEA. This CDR3 is built from 12 residues. CDR3: CSGLGQPYEQYF. The CDR3 DNA follows: TGCAGCGGGTTGGGACAGCCTTACGAGCAGTACTTC.

This clonotype appeared a single time. At one of its ends the junction is not consistent with the germline gene, which may arise from a read error. The chain uses TRBV7-2 and TRBJ1-5; 7 bases agree with TRBD1. The CDR3 is made up of 15 amino acids. The germline V gene has CDR1 SGHTA and CDR2 FQGNSA. For the CDR3, the DNA is TGTGCCAGCAGCTTACAGGGGGGAACCAATCAGCCCCAGCTTTTT. This sequence encodes CASSLQGGTNQPQLF.

This clonotype was seen more than once but under ten times. This chain connects TRBV29-1 to TRBJ2-2; 8 bases are shared with TRBD2. Losses at the gene ends were 2 bases for V and 3 bases for J; bases not matched to a gene: 2. Germline lookup yields CDR1 SQVTM and CDR2 ANQGSEA. The CDR3 is 14 amino acids. CDR3 in DNA: TGCAGCGTTGAACCGGGGGGGGACACCGGGGAGCTGTTTTTT. Its translation: CSVEPGGDTGELFF.

This clonotype has a count of ten or more. This sequence joins TRBV29-1 and TRBJ2-3; 14 bases agree with TRBD2. CDR1 SQVTM and CDR2 ANQGSEA come from the germline V gene. V lost 7 bases and J lost 4; bases outside the gene matches: 16. This CDR3 region has 18 residues. The CDR3 protein is CSAAKQGLAGVTADTQYF. DNA for the CDR3: TGCAGCGCTGCAAAACAGGGACTAGCGGGAGTAACGGCAGATACGCAGTATTTT.

This clonotype has just a few counts. J is TRBJ2-6 and V is TRBV6-5; no reliable D call. This CDR3 contains 15 residues. CDR1 and CDR2 from the germline V gene are MNHEY and SVGAGI. With 3 bases removed from V and 0 bases from J, the gap between germline ends came to 6 bases. The CDR3 sequence: CASSYLRSGANVLTF. The CDR3 coding sequence is TGTGCCAGCAGTTATCTCCGCTCTGGGGCCAACGTCCTGACTTTC.

The chain has TRBV4-3 and TRBJ2-1; the match to TRBD2 covers 8 bases. This CDR3 has 17 amino acids. With 1 base clipped from V and 0 bases from J, the junction kept 5 bases outside the gene matches. Germline CDR1 is LGHNA and CDR2 is YSLEER. The CDR3 bases are TGCGCCAGCAGCCAAGTAACGGGGGGGAGCTCCTACAATGAGCAGTTCTTC. Its translation: CASSQVTGGSSYNEQFF.

This chain links TRBV29-1 with TRBJ2-7; perhaps D is TRBD1 or TRBD2 (6 bases each). Looked up from germline, CDR1 is SQVTM and CDR2 is ANQGSEA. Trimming shortened V by 1 base and J by 3 bases, and 16 bases separated the two germline ends. The CDR3 has 15 amino acids. The CDR3 is CSVEVYRAGRYEQYF. In DNA, the CDR3 is TGCAGCGTTGAAGTCTACAGGGCGGGACGCTACGAGCAGTACTTC.

There are many counts of this clonotype. V usage is TRBV7-6 and J usage is TRBJ1-1; the match to TRBD1 covers 9 bases. Germline-derived CDR1 and CDR2 are SGHVS and FNYEAQ. The CDR3 is made up of 14 amino acids. V lost 6 bases and J lost 8; bases outside the gene matches: 10. Here the CDR3 DNA reads TGTGCCAGCAGTTTATTCCGGGACAGGGAGGAAGCTTTCTTT. Translating gives CASSLFRDREEAFF.

This clonotype came up a few times. The chain recombines TRBV29-1 with TRBJ1-3; D gene uncertain. CDR3 length: 14 residues. Germline V CDR1 and CDR2: SQVTM, ANQGSEA. V lost 7 bases to trimming and J lost 4 bases, with 17 bases between them. The CDR3 loop reads CSARSGLVGNTIYF. In DNA form, the CDR3 reads TGCAGCGCCCGATCAGGCCTGGTGGGAAACACCATATATTTT.

This clonotype was observed at least ten times. The chain carries TRBV6-5 and TRBJ2-1, with D maybe TRBD2 (5 bases). Germline-derived CDR1 and CDR2 are MNHEY and SVGAGI. Trimming left V 2 bases short and J 0 bases short, with 8 bases between. This CDR3 spans 15 amino acids. The CDR3 reads CASSYDYLSYNEQFF. The CDR3 DNA sequence: TGTGCCAGCAGTTACGACTACCTCTCCTACAATGAGCAGTTCTTC.

This clonotype occurred a few times. The gene calls are TRBV11-2 and TRBJ2-7; the match to TRBD1 covers 8 bases. The V gene's germline CDR1 is SGHAT and CDR2 FQNNGV. V lost 5 bases to trimming and J lost 6 bases; unmatched junction nucleotides: 9. This CDR3 has 14 amino acids. DNA of the CDR3: TGTGCCAGCAGCCCGAGGGACAGGCTCGCCGAGCAGTACTTC. Amino acid sequence: CASSPRDRLAEQYF.

There are a few counts of this clonotype. This chain uses TRBV18 with TRBJ1-5; 7 bases fit TRBD1. Germline trimming cut 1 base from V and 2 bases from J; bases unmatched to any gene: 2. CDR3 length: 15 residues. The V gene's germline CDR1 is KGHSH and CDR2 LQKENI. The CDR3 reads CASSPQGAGNQPQHF. The CDR3 DNA is TGTGCCAGCTCACCACAGGGGGCAGGCAATCAGCCCCAGCATTTT.

This clonotype was seen a handful of times. V is TRBV7-6 and J is TRBJ2-6, with D hard to call. Germline CDR1 SGHVS, CDR2 FNYEAQ. The CDR3 consists of 18 residues. Trimming stripped 2 bases from V and 0 bases from J, with 14 bases between. The CDR3, as DNA: TGTGCCAGCAGCTTAAGGGCCCTGAGCCCCTCTGGGGCCAACGTCCTGACTTTC. Amino acids: CASSLRALSPSGANVLTF.